The text below deals with one TCR beta chain. This CDR3 comprises 14 residues. Per the germline V gene, CDR1 is MNHEY and CDR2 is SVGAGI. The trim removed 5 bases at V and 3 bases at J, leaving 5 bases unmatched. In the authors' workflow: The assay estimated nucleated cells by amplifying reference gene primers. Sequencing used immunoSEQ multiplex PCR; TCRdb keeps in-frame clones, though not all of them. V and J calls plus clone size are reproduced from that table; the DNA served to infer D and trimming. The sample has about 250,000 clones, nearly 85% seen once. The data belong to a study of blood T cell repertoires in COVID-19. Study-level information: Specimens from acute and convalescent COVID-19 originated in the United States, Italy and Spain.

The clonotype originates from a human donor in a cohort sampled during active COVID-19. The genes are TRBV6-5 and TRBJ2-7; 9 bases agree with TRBD2. The sample taken for sequencing was peripheral blood. The CDR3 sequence is CASSRGGRDYEQYF. CDR3 nucleotide sequence: TGTGCCAGCAGTCGCGGCGGGAGGGACTACGAGCAGTACTTC.